This is a list of T cell receptor beta chains from one sample in a study of OX40 agonist ivuxolimab in advanced cancers. TCRdb's table, derived via immunoSEQ multiplex PCR, lists solely in-frame clones and lacks some. The sample has about 41,000 clones, about 79% seen once; the top ten hold approximately 2.5%. Sequenced material: CD4+ or CD8+ T cells sorted from blood, taken in a trial of the OX40 agonist ivuxolimab. These receptor sequences come from an adult with an advanced solid tumor such as melanoma, head and neck, liver or kidney cancer. Each CDR3 is given with its conserved first and last residue. Fields, in order: V gene, clone size, D gene, J gene, CDR3 protein, CDR3 DNA. D genes are given only for firm matches. The listing skips clone size in some rows; elsewhere it reads once, few, many or a size class.

V gene: TRBV29-1; clone size: .; D gene: .; J gene: TRBJ2-3; CDR3 protein: CSTRDGGTDTQYF; CDR3 DNA: TGCAGCACAAGGGACGGAGGCACAGATACGCAGTATTTT
V gene: TRBV6-6; clone size: few; D gene: .; J gene: TRBJ1-2; CDR3 protein: CASSTDRSYGYTF; CDR3 DNA: TGTGCCAGCAGTACGGACAGAAGTTATGGCTACACCTTC
V gene: TRBV6-5; clone size: .; D gene: TRBD1; J gene: TRBJ2-7; CDR3 protein: CASRETGSYEQYF; CDR3 DNA: TGTGCCAGCAGAGAGACAGGGTCCTACGAGCAGTACTTC
V gene: TRBV7-9; clone size: .; D gene: .; J gene: TRBJ1-1; CDR3 protein: CASSPTKGGAAEAFF; CDR3 DNA: TGTGCCAGCAGCCCCACGAAGGGGGGGGCGGCTGAAGCTTTCTTT
V gene: TRBV9; clone size: .; D gene: .; J gene: TRBJ2-1; CDR3 protein: CASSPQRPGEQFF; CDR3 DNA: TGTGCCAGCAGCCCTCAGCGCCCAGGTGAGCAGTTCTTC
V gene: TRBV9; clone size: .; D gene: TRBD1; J gene: TRBJ1-4; CDR3 protein: CASSVSSRGGEKLFF; CDR3 DNA: TGTGCCAGCAGCGTATCCTCCAGGGGGGGTGAAAAACTGTTTTTT
V gene: TRBV5-1; clone size: .; D gene: TRBD2; J gene: TRBJ2-1; CDR3 protein: CASSLAGTSVGVEQFF; CDR3 DNA: TGCGCCAGCAGCTTGGCCGGGACTAGCGTTGGCGTCGAGCAGTTCTTC
V gene: TRBV29-1; clone size: .; D gene: TRBD1; J gene: TRBJ2-7; CDR3 protein: CSVRDRSSYEQYF; CDR3 DNA: TGCAGCGTGCGGGACAGGTCCTCCTACGAGCAGTACTTC
V gene: TRBV6-4; clone size: .; D gene: TRBD2; J gene: TRBJ2-7; CDR3 protein: CASRAGGTGEVEQYF; CDR3 DNA: TGTGCCAGCAGAGCGGGGGGAACAGGGGAGGTCGAGCAGTACTTC
V gene: TRBV5-6; clone size: .; D gene: TRBD1; J gene: TRBJ1-2; CDR3 protein: CASSLEQGGYGYTF; CDR3 DNA: TGTGCCAGCAGCTTGGAACAGGGGGGCTATGGCTACACCTTC
V gene: TRBV7-3; clone size: .; D gene: TRBD1; J gene: TRBJ1-2; CDR3 protein: CASSLQRTGNGYTF; CDR3 DNA: TGTGCCAGCAGCCTTCAGAGGACAGGCAATGGCTACACCTTC
V gene: TRBV5-5; clone size: .; D gene: TRBD1; J gene: TRBJ1-2; CDR3 protein: CASSLAGQDFRGYTF; CDR3 DNA: TGTGCCAGCAGCTTGGCTGGACAGGACTTCCGTGGCTACACCTTC
V gene: TRBV5-1; clone size: .; D gene: TRBD2; J gene: TRBJ2-2; CDR3 protein: CASSMLAATNTGELFF; CDR3 DNA: TGCGCCAGCAGCATGCTAGCGGCTACGAACACCGGGGAGCTGTTTTTT
V gene: TRBV11-2; clone size: once; D gene: .; J gene: TRBJ2-7; CDR3 protein: CASSFPKYEQYF; CDR3 DNA: TGTGCCAGCAGCTTCCCCAAATACGAGCAGTACTTC
V gene: TRBV11-2; clone size: .; D gene: .; J gene: TRBJ2-3; CDR3 protein: CASSSLQGTDTQYF; CDR3 DNA: TGTGCCAGCAGCTCCCTACAGGGCACAGATACGCAGTATTTT
V gene: TRBV2; clone size: .; D gene: TRBD1; J gene: TRBJ1-1; CDR3 protein: CASGQGKTEAFF; CDR3 DNA: TGTGCCAGTGGACAGGGGAAGACTGAAGCTTTCTTT
V gene: TRBV5-6; clone size: .; D gene: TRBD1; J gene: TRBJ2-1; CDR3 protein: CASSEQGVGSYNEQFF; CDR3 DNA: TGTGCCAGCAGCGAACAGGGGGTAGGGTCCTACAATGAGCAGTTCTTC
V gene: TRBV25-1; clone size: .; D gene: .; J gene: TRBJ1-5; CDR3 protein: CASRGGNQPQHF; CDR3 DNA: TGTGCCAGCAGGGGTGGGAATCAGCCCCAGCATTTT
V gene: TRBV27; clone size: .; D gene: TRBD1; J gene: TRBJ2-6; CDR3 protein: CASSSLGQRSGANVLTF; CDR3 DNA: TGTGCCAGCAGTTCTTTGGGACAGCGCTCTGGGGCCAACGTCCTGACTTTC
V gene: TRBV6-5; clone size: once; D gene: .; J gene: TRBJ2-7; CDR3 protein: CASSFRAQRPEQYF; CDR3 DNA: TGTGCCAGCAGCTTCCGGGCCCAACGGCCCGAGCAGTACTTC
V gene: TRBV5-1; clone size: .; D gene: TRBD2; J gene: TRBJ2-1; CDR3 protein: CASSPPPSGRGEQFF; CDR3 DNA: TGCGCCAGCAGCCCGCCCCCTAGCGGGAGGGGTGAGCAGTTCTTC
V gene: TRBV18; clone size: once; D gene: .; J gene: TRBJ1-1; CDR3 protein: CASSPSNRPNTEAFF; CDR3 DNA: TGTGCCAGCTCACCGTCTAACAGGCCCAACACTGAAGCTTTCTTT
V gene: TRBV6-5; clone size: .; D gene: .; J gene: TRBJ1-1; CDR3 protein: CASSYSTRGGTEAFF; CDR3 DNA: TGTGCCAGCAGTTACTCGACGAGGGGCGGCACTGAAGCTTTCTTT
V gene: TRBV21-1; clone size: .; D gene: .; J gene: TRBJ2-4; CDR3 protein: CASSSDSTLAKNIQYF; CDR3 DNA: TGTGCCAGCAGCTCTGACAGCACCCTAGCCAAAAACATTCAGTACTTC
V gene: TRBV12-5; clone size: .; D gene: .; J gene: TRBJ2-7; CDR3 protein: CASGYMGATAYEQYF; CDR3 DNA: TGTGCTAGTGGTTACATGGGCGCCACCGCCTACGAGCAGTACTTC
V gene: TRBV6-6; clone size: .; D gene: .; J gene: TRBJ1-6; CDR3 protein: CASSPETGPSSALHF; CDR3 DNA: TGTGCCAGCAGCCCTGAGACAGGTCCGTCTTCGGCCCTCCACTTT
V gene: TRBV7-8; clone size: .; D gene: TRBD1; J gene: TRBJ2-4; CDR3 protein: CASSPIGTGPRIQYF; CDR3 DNA: TGTGCCAGCAGCCCAATAGGGACAGGCCCTAGGATTCAGTACTTC
V gene: TRBV14; clone size: .; D gene: .; J gene: TRBJ1-3; CDR3 protein: CASSPTVLGNTIYF; CDR3 DNA: TGTGCCAGCAGCCCGACAGTTCTCGGAAACACCATATATTTT
V gene: TRBV14; clone size: .; D gene: .; J gene: TRBJ1-1; CDR3 protein: CASSQGITNTEAFF; CDR3 DNA: TGTGCCAGCAGCCAAGGGATAACGAACACTGAAGCTTTCTTT
V gene: TRBV4-1; clone size: .; D gene: .; J gene: TRBJ1-2; CDR3 protein: CASSQVGADGYTF; CDR3 DNA: TGCGCCAGCAGCCAAGTAGGGGCAGATGGCTACACCTTC
V gene: TRBV2; clone size: .; D gene: TRBD1; J gene: TRBJ2-7; CDR3 protein: CASGDRGSYEQYF; CDR3 DNA: TGTGCCAGTGGGGACAGGGGGAGTTACGAGCAGTACTTC
V gene: TRBV2; clone size: .; D gene: .; J gene: TRBJ2-7; CDR3 protein: CASRRLTTTYEQYF; CDR3 DNA: TGTGCCAGCAGGCGACTAACCACAACCTACGAGCAGTACTTC
V gene: TRBV18; clone size: .; D gene: TRBD1; J gene: TRBJ1-2; CDR3 protein: CASSPARQGGHYGYTF; CDR3 DNA: TGTGCCAGCTCACCCGCTCGACAGGGAGGCCACTATGGCTACACCTTC
V gene: TRBV2; clone size: .; D gene: TRBD1; J gene: TRBJ1-5; CDR3 protein: CASRSGTGVYSNQPQHF; CDR3 DNA: TGTGCCAGCAGGTCCGGGACAGGGGTTTATAGCAATCAGCCCCAGCATTTT
V gene: TRBV6-6; clone size: .; D gene: TRBD2; J gene: TRBJ2-1; CDR3 protein: CAIGGGGLFRVEQFF; CDR3 DNA: TGTGCCATCGGGGGGGGAGGACTATTTCGGGTTGAGCAGTTCTTC
V gene: TRBV30; clone size: .; D gene: .; J gene: TRBJ1-2; CDR3 protein: CACRAGGTSFGYTF; CDR3 DNA: TGTGCCTGCAGGGCGGGGGGCACTTCGTTTGGCTACACCTTC